Described below is a single TCR beta chain sequence and its context. The data belong to a study of human versus mouse CDR3 diversity and MHC coevolution. CDR3 length: 16 residues. Germline V gene sequence: CDR1 SGHAT, CDR2 FQNNGV. Trimming cost V 5 bases and J 4 bases; bases outside gene matches: 8. Assay: immunoSEQ multiplex PCR; the TCRdb copy retains only in-frame clones and omits some. Found here are 60,000 or so clones, roughly 93% of them singletons; the top ten hold about 19%. The receptor was isolated from a person aged 55 to 75 in good health. This sequence joins TRBV11-2 and TRBJ2-7, with 13 bases that match TRBD2. The sample was naive CD4+ T cells from blood. Subset in this sample: CD45RO-negative CD62L-positive naive CD4 T cells. CDR3 DNA: TGTGCCAGCAGCACCGACAAGGGACTAGCGGGGTACGAGCAGTACTTC. The encoded protein is CASSTDKGLAGYEQYF. The variable domain in full, completed from reference TRBV11-2 and TRBJ2-7, reads EAGVAQSPRYKIIEKRQSVAFWCNPISGHATLYWYQQILGQGPKLLIQFQNNGVVDDSQLPKDRFSAERLKGVDSTLKIQPAKLEDSAVYLCASSTDKGLAGYEQYFGPGTRLTVT.